One T cell receptor beta chain is described in this entry. Its target antigen remains unknown. No base-level quality is on record; no much larger clone is a single base apart. The data were obtained in a study of technical replicates of blood from a few donors (dated by TCRdb to about 2017). The library was produced with the immunoSEQ multiplex PCR assay. The table was pulled from immuneACCESS by TCRdb, which kept in-frame rearrangements only. Such tables lose some clones; where checked, under half of the loss comes from unresolved V genes, and the rest has no known cause. This sample comprises approximately 75,000 clones, approximately 75% of them detected only once. The ten largest clones take up around 3.9% of the sample. V loses 7 bases of germline sequence and J loses 6 bases, and the interval between the two ends is 18 bases. The CDR3 has 14 amino acids, counting the end cysteine and phenylalanine. Only the CDR3 DNA is retained, 42 bases long and in frame from the first base. CDR1 and CDR2 (MDHEN, SYDVKM) derive from the germline V gene.

The sequenced sample consisted of PBMCs. The V and J genes are TRBV28 and TRBJ1-2; the D segment could be TRBD1, given 6 matching bases. The sequence derives from a human donor in good health. Some clones in this sample may be carry-over from other donors' samples. The CDR3 region: CASITPQGSDGYTF. The sequenced DNA: TGTGCCAGCATAACCCCTCAGGGGTCGGATGGCTACACCTTC.